This section outlines one T cell receptor beta chain sequence together with its context. The antigen is unknown. Trimming took off 4 bases at V and 5 bases at J, with 18 bases between the two ends. The germline V gene has CDR1 SQVTM and CDR2 ANQGSEA. The CDR3 consists of 14 residues. The source of the sample is a study of cytomegalovirus exposure and HLA in healthy donors. Study-wide background: The 120 validation repertoires, a later analysis reported, used the same platform as the 550 to 800 first-cohort repertoires.

Measured with immunoSEQ multiplex PCR; TCRdb has only the in-frame clones, and not every one. The repertoire consists of around 200,000 clones, with about 86% occurring once and the leading ten covering approximately 2.9%. Study-wide findings and caveats: In vitro work confirmed that a few CMV-associated chains recognize CMV antigens. According to the study, roughly 180 TCR beta chains were cytomegalovirus-associated.

It was the roughly 130-subject validation cohort, separate from the 666-subject first cohort, to which the donors belonged. This receptor was identified in a woman aged 18-29 years in good health and CMV-seronegative. The chain has TRBV29-1 and TRBJ2-7; D remains unclear. Sequencing was done on a sample of PBMCs. The CDR3 spells CSVVSSRSPHEQYF. DNA of the CDR3: TGCAGCGTTGTAAGCAGTCGGAGTCCCCACGAGCAGTACTTC.